Listed here is a single TCR beta chain. Study processing details: Reference gene primer amplification yielded estimated nucleated cell counts. The method was immunoSEQ multiplex PCR; TCRdb's version includes in-frame clones alone and lacks a portion of them. That table is the source of V, J and clone size, and D and trimming were worked out from the DNA. The table includes approximately 49,000 clones, roughly 84% detected once. The data derive from a study of blood T cell repertoires in COVID-19. Overall study context: Sample material is recorded as cDNA or gDNA derived from T cells, B-cell-depleted T cells, or PBMCs.

Sequenced input: peripheral blood. This sequence was found in a man between 50 and 59 years old with acute or convalescent COVID-19.

CDR3 loop: CASSTLGRLADTQYF. CDR3 DNA: TGCGCCAGCAGCACCCTCGGTAGATTGGCAGATACGCAGTATTTT. This rearrangement joins TRBV5-1 to TRBJ2-3; no reliable D call. Germline loops: CDR1 SGHRS, CDR2 YFSETQ. CDR3 length equals 15 residues. V lost 4 bases to trimming and J lost 4 bases, with 16 bases between them.